This is a list of T cell receptor beta chains from one sample in a study of blood T cell repertoires in COVID-19. This table comes from immunoSEQ multiplex PCR, and its TCRdb copy is limited to in-frame clones, with some not included. This sample has fewer than 300,000 clones, with 70% to 90% found just once. Sample: peripheral blood. Receptor source: a woman in her 30s with COVID-19, enrolled during active disease. Both conserved end residues are part of each CDR3. Each record gives: clone size, J gene, D gene, V gene, CDR3 protein, CDR3 DNA. D genes are given only for firm matches. Size tells how often a clone was seen (once, few, many) or the class of an expanded clone, and some rows leave it out.

few,TRBJ2-7,TRBD1,TRBV15,CATSGTGAYEQYF,TGTGCCACCTCCGGGACAGGGGCCTACGAGCAGTACTTC
NA,TRBJ2-7,TRBD2,TRBV30,CAWSLGTSGGYEQYF,TGTGCCTGGAGTCTCGGGACTAGCGGGGGGTACGAGCAGTACTTC
NA,TRBJ1-2,TRBD1,TRBV19,CASSIAQTGGYGYTF,TGTGCCAGTAGTATTGCTCAAACAGGGGGGTATGGCTACACCTTC
NA,TRBJ2-3,TRBD2,TRBV3-1/TRBV3-2,CASSKTSGERTDTQYF,TGTGCCAGCAGCAAAACTAGCGGGGAACGCACAGATACGCAGTATTTT
NA,TRBJ1-2,TRBD1,TRBV4-1,CASSRLGQGRNYGYTF,TGCGCCAGCAGCCGCTTGGGACAGGGCCGGAACTATGGCTACACCTTC
NA,TRBJ2-7,NA,TRBV2,CASSAFLRSEQYF,TGTGCCAGCAGTGCTTTTTTGCGGTCCGAGCAGTACTTC
NA,TRBJ1-2,TRBD1,TRBV5-4,CASSIGTGGSYGYTF,TGTGCCAGCAGCATCGGGACAGGGGGCAGCTATGGCTACACCTTC
once,TRBJ2-7,TRBD1,TRBV19,CASSFGTDPYEQYF,TGTGCCAGTAGTTTCGGGACAGACCCCTACGAGCAGTACTTC
NA,TRBJ1-1,NA,TRBV19,CASSIEQYTEAFF,TGTGCCAGTAGTATAGAGCAGTACACTGAAGCTTTCTTT
once,TRBJ2-1,NA,TRBV18,CASSPQRYSYNEQFF,TGTGCCAGCTCACCACAGCGATACTCCTACAATGAGCAGTTCTTC
NA,TRBJ1-3,TRBD1,TRBV19,CASSPSAGGTGNTIYF,TGTGCCAGTAGTCCTAGCGCAGGGGGAACTGGAAACACCATATATTTT
NA,TRBJ2-3,NA,TRBV6-2/TRBV6-3,CASSLRGSTDTQYF,TGTGCCAGCAGTTTGCGGGGAAGCACAGATACGCAGTATTTT
NA,TRBJ2-1,TRBD2,TRBV5-1,CASSLAGGLASGSEQFF,TGCGCCAGCAGCTTGGCCGGGGGACTAGCGAGTGGAAGTGAGCAGTTCTTC
NA,TRBJ2-1,NA,TRBV18,CASSPLGQNYNEQFF,TGTGCCAGCTCACCGTTGGGCCAGAATTACAATGAGCAGTTCTTC
NA,TRBJ2-7,TRBD1,TRBV11-2,CASSLDGAQGALFPYEQYF,TGTGCCAGCAGCTTAGATGGGGCACAGGGGGCTCTTTTTCCCTACGAGCAGTACTTC
NA,TRBJ2-1,NA,TRBV13,CASSLLTGSYNEQFF,TGTGCCAGCAGCTTATTGACAGGTTCCTACAATGAGCAGTTCTTC
NA,TRBJ2-3,TRBD2,TRBV5-1,CASSFLLAGGTDTQYF,TGCGCCAGCAGCTTTCTACTAGCGGGGGGAACAGATACGCAGTATTTT
NA,TRBJ1-2,NA,TRBV7-2,CASTYVGSANYGYTF,TGTGCCAGCACCTATGTGGGTAGCGCTAACTATGGCTACACCTTC
NA,TRBJ2-7,TRBD1,TRBV14,CASSRGRGFSYEQYF,TGTGCCAGCAGCCGTGGCAGGGGGTTCTCCTACGAGCAGTACTTC
NA,TRBJ1-2,NA,TRBV9,CASSVDWGDSGYTF,TGTGCCAGCAGCGTAGATTGGGGGGACTCTGGCTACACCTTC
NA,TRBJ2-7,TRBD2,TRBV19,CASSIASGGVYEQYF,TGTGCCAGTAGTATCGCTAGCGGGGGGGTCTACGAGCAGTACTTC
few,TRBJ1-2,TRBD1,TRBV5-6,CASSFGGQGGYTF,TGTGCCAGCAGCTTCGGCGGACAGGGGGGCTACACCTTC
few,TRBJ2-1,TRBD1,TRBV29-1,CSVAGTEMSNEQFF,TGCAGCGTAGCCGGGACAGAAATGAGCAATGAGCAGTTCTTC
NA,TRBJ2-4,NA,TRBV29-1,CSVYRGGNIQYF,TGCAGCGTATACAGGGGGGGAAACATTCAGTACTTC
NA,TRBJ1-1,TRBD1,TRBV5-4,CASSVTGRGTEAFF,TGTGCCAGCAGCGTGACAGGGCGGGGAACTGAAGCTTTCTTT
few,TRBJ1-1,NA,TRBV4-1,CASSQGVLSRGITEAFF,TGCGCCAGCAGCCAGGGCGTACTAAGCAGGGGTATCACTGAAGCTTTCTTT
NA,TRBJ2-7,NA,TRBV18,CASSPSPPGVSYEQYF,TGTGCCAGCTCACCATCGCCTCCGGGGGTGTCCTACGAGCAGTACTTC
NA,TRBJ2-7,TRBD1,TRBV28,CASTGDRGVYEQYF,TGTGCCAGCACCGGGGACAGGGGAGTCTACGAGCAGTACTTC
NA,TRBJ1-1,NA,TRBV5-1,CASSSPGLEAFF,TGCGCCAGCAGCTCGCCGGGACTAGAAGCTTTCTTT
NA,TRBJ2-2,NA,TRBV4-1,CASSLTNTGELFF,TGCGCCAGCAGCCTTACTAACACCGGGGAGCTGTTTTTT
once,TRBJ1-2,NA,TRBV7-9,CASSLPVVYGYTF,TGTGCCAGCAGCTTACCGGTTGTCTATGGCTACACCTTC
NA,TRBJ1-6,NA,TRBV28,CASSFPPGDNSPLHF,TGTGCCAGCAGTTTTCCCCCAGGGGACAATTCACCCCTCCACTTT
NA,TRBJ1-5,NA,TRBV12-2,CASRLARGGSNQPQHF,TGTGCAAGTCGCTTGGCCCGGGGGGGTAGCAATCAGCCCCAGCATTTT
NA,TRBJ2-7,TRBD1,TRBV18,CASSPPKGTGPYEQYF,TGTGCCAGCTCACCACCGAAGGGGACAGGACCCTACGAGCAGTACTTC
few,TRBJ1-5,TRBD1,TRBV19,CASSLQGAEQPQHF,TGTGCCAGTAGCCTACAGGGGGCAGAACAGCCCCAGCATTTT
few,TRBJ1-1,TRBD1,TRBV19,CASSIGDRVNTEAFF,TGTGCCAGTAGTATAGGGGACAGGGTGAACACTGAAGCTTTCTTT
NA,TRBJ2-2,TRBD1,TRBV27,CASSQGAGELFF,TGTGCCAGCAGTCAGGGGGCCGGGGAGCTGTTTTTT
NA,TRBJ2-3,TRBD2,TRBV20-1,CSASLGLDLGDTQYF,TGCAGTGCTAGTTTGGGACTAGACTTGGGAGATACGCAGTATTTT